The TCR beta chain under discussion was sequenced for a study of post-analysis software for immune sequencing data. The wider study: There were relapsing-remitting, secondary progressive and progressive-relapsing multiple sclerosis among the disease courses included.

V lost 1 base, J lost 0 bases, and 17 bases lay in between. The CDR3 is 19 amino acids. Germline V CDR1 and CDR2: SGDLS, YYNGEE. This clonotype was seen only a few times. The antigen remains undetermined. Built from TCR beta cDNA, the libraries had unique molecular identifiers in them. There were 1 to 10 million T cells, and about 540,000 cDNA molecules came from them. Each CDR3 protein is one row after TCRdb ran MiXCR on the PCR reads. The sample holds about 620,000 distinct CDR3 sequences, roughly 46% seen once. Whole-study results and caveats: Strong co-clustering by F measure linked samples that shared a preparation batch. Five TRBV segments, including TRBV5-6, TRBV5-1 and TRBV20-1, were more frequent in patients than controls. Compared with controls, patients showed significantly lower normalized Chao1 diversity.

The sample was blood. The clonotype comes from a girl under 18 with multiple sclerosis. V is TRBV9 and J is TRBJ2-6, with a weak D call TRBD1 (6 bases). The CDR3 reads CASSVPDSDRSSGANVLTF. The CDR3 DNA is TGTGCCAGCAGCGTACCTGATTCCGACAGGAGCTCTGGGGCCAACGTCCTGACTTTC.